This record concerns one T cell receptor (beta chain) sequence. The target antigen is unknown. The data derive from a study of a mutant IDH1 vaccine in newly diagnosed glioma. Background on the study: Patients came in for eight vaccinations, in weeks 1, 3, 5, 7, 11, 15, 19 and 23. Vaccines began 4-6 weeks after radiotherapy alone, or with temozolomide cycles.

Time point reported: week 23, last vaccination. Mutant IDH1 20-mer peptide, at 300 ug, made up each vaccine dose, with topical imiquimod. The method was immunoSEQ multiplex PCR; TCRdb's version includes in-frame clones alone and lacks a portion of them. The repertoire has 25,000 to 35,000 clones, approximately 84% of them found once; the top ten carry around 8%. This TCR derives from a woman aged 18-29 years with glioma. Here the sequenced sample was PBMCs, taken from a glioma patient whose treatment included an IDH1 peptide vaccine.

CDR3 residues: CASTDLDRGTYEQYF. Written as DNA, the CDR3 is TGTGCCAGCACCGACCTGGACAGGGGAACCTACGAGCAGTACTTC. The V call is TRBV7-9, the J call TRBJ2-7; 9 nucleotides agree with TRBD1. Trimming removed 7 bases from V and 2 bases from J; junction bases left unmatched: 9. This CDR3 spans 15 amino acids. CDR1 SEHNR and CDR2 FQNEAQ come from the germline V gene (reference sequence).